These T cell receptor beta chains were read from a single sample in a study of response to subunit inactivated influenza vaccine. Each CDR3 protein is one row after TCRdb ran MiXCR on the RT-PCR reads. The profile covers 500,000 to 700,000 distinct CDR3 sequences, with approximately 20% appearing a single time and around 2.8% taken by the ten largest. The data also belong to a second study, concerning T cells expressing NK-cell markers.

The source was CD4+ T cells sorted from PBMCs, collected 11 to 12 days after vaccination. The source is a man aged 50-59 years who received an inactivated influenza vaccine. The CDR3 runs from the conserved cysteine through the conserved F or W. Fields, in order: V gene, J gene, clone size, D gene, CDR3 DNA, CDR3 protein. A D gene is named only where the DNA matches it firmly. Some rows mark clone size as missing; the rest say once, few, many or name a class of expanded clone.

V gene: TRBV20-1
J gene: TRBJ2-3
clone size: NA
D gene: NA
CDR3 DNA: TGCAGTGCTAGGGTTTACACAGATACGCAGTATTTT
CDR3 protein: CSARVYTDTQYF

V gene: TRBV7-2
J gene: TRBJ1-2
clone size: few
D gene: NA
CDR3 DNA: TGTGCCAGCAGCTCGATAGGGGCCCCCCTCTATGGCTACACCTTC
CDR3 protein: CASSSIGAPLYGYTF

V gene: TRBV6-2/TRBV6-3
J gene: TRBJ2-7
clone size: few
D gene: TRBD2
CDR3 DNA: TGTGCCAGCAGTTCCGTCCTAGCGGGAGGAAAGGTCGAGCAGTACTTC
CDR3 protein: CASSSVLAGGKVEQYF

V gene: TRBV27
J gene: TRBJ2-7
clone size: NA
D gene: TRBD2
CDR3 DNA: TGTGCCAGCAGTCCCCAGGAGCGGGGGGCGCAGTACTTC
CDR3 protein: CASSPQERGAQYF

V gene: TRBV9
J gene: TRBJ1-1
clone size: few
D gene: TRBD1
CDR3 DNA: TGTGCCAGCAGCAGAGCAGGGGGACTCACTGAAGCTTTCTTT
CDR3 protein: CASSRAGGLTEAFF

V gene: TRBV5-1
J gene: TRBJ1-4
clone size: NA
D gene: NA
CDR3 DNA: TGCGCCAGCCAGGTTGCAACTAATGAAAAACTGTTTTTT
CDR3 protein: CASQVATNEKLFF

V gene: TRBV24-1
J gene: TRBJ2-1
clone size: many
D gene: TRBD1
CDR3 DNA: TGTGCCACCAGTGGGTACAGGGGAGTCCAAAATGAGCAGTTCTTC
CDR3 protein: CATSGYRGVQNEQFF

V gene: TRBV20-1
J gene: TRBJ1-5
clone size: few
D gene: NA
CDR3 DNA: TGCAGTGCTAGAGTGGGGGCGCCTGGTCAGCCCCAGCATTTT
CDR3 protein: CSARVGAPGQPQHF

V gene: TRBV20-1
J gene: TRBJ2-5
clone size: NA
D gene: NA
CDR3 DNA: TGCAGTGCTAGAGATTACGGTGGGGAGACCCAGTACTTC
CDR3 protein: CSARDYGGETQYF

V gene: TRBV18
J gene: TRBJ2-1
clone size: NA
D gene: TRBD2
CDR3 DNA: TGTGCCAGCTCACCACCGGCTAGCGGGCGCCATGAGCAGTTCTTC
CDR3 protein: CASSPPASGRHEQFF

V gene: TRBV28
J gene: TRBJ1-1
clone size: few
D gene: NA
CDR3 DNA: TGTGCCAGCAGTTTTAGACACCGGAACACTGAAGCTTTCTTT
CDR3 protein: CASSFRHRNTEAFF

V gene: TRBV4-3
J gene: TRBJ2-1
clone size: NA
D gene: TRBD2
CDR3 DNA: TGCGCCAGCAGCCAAGATATATCTAGCGGGGGGGGAAATGAGCAGTTCTTC
CDR3 protein: CASSQDISSGGGNEQFF

V gene: TRBV28
J gene: TRBJ2-5
clone size: few
D gene: NA
CDR3 DNA: TGTGCCAGCACCGCTGGGGGACAACAAGAGACCCAGTACTTC
CDR3 protein: CASTAGGQQETQYF

V gene: TRBV10-2
J gene: TRBJ2-3
clone size: once
D gene: TRBD1
CDR3 DNA: TGCGCCAGCAGTGAGAAGGGACAGGTCACAGATACGCAGTATTTT
CDR3 protein: CASSEKGQVTDTQYF

V gene: TRBV12-3/TRBV12-4
J gene: TRBJ2-2
clone size: few
D gene: NA
CDR3 DNA: TGTGCCAGCAGTTTACGGACGGTTAAGTCCGGGGAGCTGTTTTTT
CDR3 protein: CASSLRTVKSGELFF

V gene: TRBV10-3
J gene: TRBJ2-1
clone size: NA
D gene: NA
CDR3 DNA: TGTGCCATCAGTGAGGGGGACCCTCTCTACAATGAGCAGTTCTTC
CDR3 protein: CAISEGDPLYNEQFF

V gene: TRBV5-1
J gene: TRBJ2-7
clone size: NA
D gene: TRBD2
CDR3 DNA: TGCGCCAGCAGCTTGGCACCGACTAGCGAATCCGAGCAGTACTTC
CDR3 protein: CASSLAPTSESEQYF